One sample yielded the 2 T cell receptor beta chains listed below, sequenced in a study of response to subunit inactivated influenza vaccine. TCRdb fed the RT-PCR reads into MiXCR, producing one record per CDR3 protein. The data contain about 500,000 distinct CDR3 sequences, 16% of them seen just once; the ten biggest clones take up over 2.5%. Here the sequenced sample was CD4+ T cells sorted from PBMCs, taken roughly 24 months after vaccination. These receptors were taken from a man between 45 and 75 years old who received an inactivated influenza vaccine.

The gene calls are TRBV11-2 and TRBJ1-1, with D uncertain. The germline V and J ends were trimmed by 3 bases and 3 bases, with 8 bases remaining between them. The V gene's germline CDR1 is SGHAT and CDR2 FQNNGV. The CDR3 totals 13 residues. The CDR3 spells CASSFSQYTEAFF. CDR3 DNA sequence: TGTGCCAGCAGCTTTTCGCAGTACACTGAAGCTTTCTTT.

CDR3 amino acids: CASRILTGELFF. CDR3 coding DNA: TGTGCCAGCAGGATCTTAACCGGGGAGCTGTTTTTT. This chain uses TRBV28 with TRBJ2-2, with no clear D. The CDR3 is 12 residues long. The germline CDR1 and CDR2 sequences are MDHEN and SYDVKM. The V end was cut by 6 bases, the J end by 5 bases, with 7 bases between.